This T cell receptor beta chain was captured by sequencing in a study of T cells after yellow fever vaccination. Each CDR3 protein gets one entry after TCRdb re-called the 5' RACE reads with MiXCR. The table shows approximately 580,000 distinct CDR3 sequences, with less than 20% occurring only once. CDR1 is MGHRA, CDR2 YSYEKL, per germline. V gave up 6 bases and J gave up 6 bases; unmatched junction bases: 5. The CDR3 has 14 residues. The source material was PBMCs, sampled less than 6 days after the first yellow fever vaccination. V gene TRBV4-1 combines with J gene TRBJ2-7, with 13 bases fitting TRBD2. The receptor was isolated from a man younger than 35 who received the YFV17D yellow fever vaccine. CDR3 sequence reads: CASSQRLAGGEQYF. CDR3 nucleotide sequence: TGCGCCAGCAGTCAGAGACTAGCGGGGGGCGAGCAGTACTTC.